This record concerns one TCR beta chain sequence. These data originate in a study of T cell changes during pregnancy in multiple sclerosis. Clones were sequenced by immunoSEQ multiplex PCR, and TCRdb holds only the in-frame ones, with some missing. This repertoire shows 50,000 to 75,000 clones, more than 85% found once; its top ten account for around 2.5%. CDR1 is MGHDK, CDR2 SYGVNS, per germline. V lost 6 bases, J lost 7 bases, and 9 bases stayed unmatched. The CDR3 length is 14 residues. V is TRBV25-1 and J is TRBJ2-7; 10 bases are shared with TRBD1. Sample: CD8+ T cells from peripheral blood mononuclear cells, taken in the third trimester of pregnancy. This sequence was found in a female donor with multiple sclerosis, enrolled in a pregnancy study. The CDR3 DNA sequence: TGTGCCAGCAGAGAGGACAGGGGGAGAAGGGAGCAGTACTTC. As protein: CASREDRGRREQYF.